This T cell receptor beta chain was identified in a study of blood T cell repertoires in COVID-19. This CDR3 contains 15 residues. The J segment lost 0 bases and the V segment lost 5 bases, leaving 4 bases of the junction unmatched. Germline CDR1 reads SGHTA; CDR2 reads FQGTGA. The table came from immunoSEQ multiplex PCR; TCRdb's copy has only in-frame clones and leaves some out. The repertoire holds roughly 110,000 clones, with roughly 84% as singletons. This clone has just one count. The rearrangement joins TRBV7-3 to TRBJ2-3; 8 positions agree with TRBD2. The sequence came from a woman between 65 and 79 years old with acute or convalescent COVID-19. Material for sequencing was peripheral blood. CDR3 DNA sequence: TGTGCCAGCAGCCCCACTAGCGGTAGCACAGATACGCAGTATTTT. This translates into CASSPTSGSTDTQYF.